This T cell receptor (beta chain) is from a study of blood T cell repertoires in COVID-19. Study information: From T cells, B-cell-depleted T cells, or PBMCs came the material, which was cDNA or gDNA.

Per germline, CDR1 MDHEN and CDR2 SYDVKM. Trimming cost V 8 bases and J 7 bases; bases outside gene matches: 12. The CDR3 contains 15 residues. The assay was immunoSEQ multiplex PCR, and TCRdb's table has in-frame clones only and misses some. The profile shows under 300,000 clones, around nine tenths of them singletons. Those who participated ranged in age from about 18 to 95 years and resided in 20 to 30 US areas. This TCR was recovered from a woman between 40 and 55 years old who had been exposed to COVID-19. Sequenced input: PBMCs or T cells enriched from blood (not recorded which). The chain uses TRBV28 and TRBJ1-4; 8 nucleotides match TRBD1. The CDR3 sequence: CASVERTGLTEKLFF. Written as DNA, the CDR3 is TGTGCCAGCGTGGAGCGGACAGGGCTGACTGAAAAACTGTTTTTT.